These 30 T cell receptor beta chains originate from one sample sequenced in a study of human T cells and chemical hapten exposure. TCRdb itself ran the RACE reads through MiXCR, one entry per CDR3 protein. The data hold roughly 200,000 distinct CDR3 sequences, with roughly a quarter observed a single time. Time point given: patch test 3, about 24 weeks after DPC sensitization. The treatment was: therapeutic diphenylcyclopropenone sensitization with weekly scalp DPC. The sample was whole blood, taken in connection with sensitization to the hapten diphenylcyclopropenone (DPC). The receptors derive from a woman between 40 and 50 years old with alopecia areata. Some clones in this sample may be carry-over from other donors' samples.

This rearrangement joins TRBV5-6 to TRBJ2-7; D remains ambiguous. V dropped 3 bases and J dropped 10 bases, with 14 bases sitting between them. There are 12 residues in the CDR3. The germline V gene has CDR1 SGHDT and CDR2 YYEEEE. The CDR3 DNA follows: TGTGCCAGCAGCTCCGGGTCCCACGTACAGTACTTC. Translating it yields CASSSGSHVQYF.

The DNA for the CDR3 is TGCAGTGCACGACGGGGCGGAGGGGCTTTCTTT. It translates to CSARRGGGAFF. The rearrangement joins TRBV20-1 to TRBJ1-1; maybe TRBD1 (5 bases). The CDR3 is made up of 11 amino acids. V was shortened by 6 bases and J by 11 bases, with 16 bases between the two germline ends. CDR1 and CDR2 from the germline V gene are DFQATT and SNEGSKA (reference sequence).

This clonotype was seen a few times. The CDR3 DNA reads TGTGCCAGCAATAGGAACACTGAAGCTTTCTTT. Amino acid sequence: CASNRNTEAFF. The chain links TRBV25-1 to TRBJ1-1; D unclear. The germline V and J ends were trimmed by 7 bases and 1 base, with 4 bases remaining between them. This CDR3 region has 11 residues. Germline V lookup: CDR1 MGHDK, CDR2 SYGVNS.

This chain links TRBV6-1 with TRBJ2-2, with D perhaps matching TRBD2 (5 bases). The V end was cut by 5 bases, the J end by 2 bases, with 9 bases between. The CDR3 length is 14 residues. Germline V gene sequence: CDR1 MNHNS, CDR2 SASEGT. The CDR3 DNA follows: TGTGCCAGCAGTCAGGACTTCAACACCGGGGAGCTGTTTTTT. Translating gives CASSQDFNTGELFF.

The rearrangement joins TRBV6-5 to TRBJ2-1; 12 bases fit TRBD2. The V segment lost 6 bases and the J segment 5 bases; nucleotides outside the gene matches: 5. This CDR3 contains 15 residues. The V gene's germline CDR1 is MNHEY and CDR2 SVGAGI. The CDR3 loop reads CASRALAGGNNEQFF. DNA of the CDR3: TGTGCCAGCAGAGCCCTAGCGGGAGGGAACAATGAGCAGTTCTTC.

The chain recombines TRBV28 with TRBJ2-3; D tentatively reads TRBD1 or TRBD2 (7 bases each). There are 14 residues in the CDR3. V shed 7 bases and J shed 8 bases, with 19 bases lying between them. Germline V gene sequence: CDR1 MDHEN, CDR2 SYDVKM. CDR3 coding DNA: TGTGCCAGCACCCCAGGGGGGGTCCCCAGTACGCAGTATTTT. Amino acid sequence: CASTPGGVPSTQYF.

In its sample, this clonotype was seen a few times. The genes are TRBV28 and TRBJ2-7, with TRBD2 identical over 9 bases. This CDR3 is built from 14 residues. Germline V gene lookup returns CDR1 MDHEN and CDR2 SYDVKM. Losses at the gene ends were 7 bases for V and 0 bases for J; bases not matched to a gene: 4. The CDR3 bases are TGTGCCAGCACCCTAGCGGGAACCTCCTACGAGCAGTACTTC. This encodes CASTLAGTSYEQYF.

This clonotype was detected a few times. The chain carries TRBV27 and TRBJ1-4, with D perhaps matching TRBD1 (5 bases). Trimming took off 2 bases at V and 8 bases at J, with 12 bases between the two ends. CDR3 length equals 14 residues. Per germline, CDR1 MNHEY and CDR2 SMNVEV (reference sequence). The CDR3 region has the DNA TGTGCCAGCAGTTTAAACAGGTTCAGCGAAAAACTGTTTTTT. Its protein is CASSLNRFSEKLFF.

This clonotype was recorded a few times. V and J are TRBV9 and TRBJ2-1, with TRBD2 matching 7 bases. The CDR3 is 14 amino acids. The J segment lost 6 bases and the V segment lost 1 base, leaving 4 bases of the junction unmatched. Germline V gene lookup returns CDR1 SGDLS and CDR2 YYNGEE. CDR3 nucleotides: TGTGCCAGCAGCGTAAGCGGGAAAGTCAATGAGCAGTTCTTC. Its translation is CASSVSGKVNEQFF. The entire variable domain, with the rest obtained from reference TRBV9 and TRBJ2-1, is as follows: DSGVTQTPKHLITATGQRVTLRCSPRSGDLSVYWYQQSLDQGLQFLIQYYNGEERAKGNILERFSAQQFPDLHSELNLSSLELGDSALYFCASSVSGKVNEQFFGPGTRLTVL.

In this sample, this clonotype turned up a few times. The V and J genes are TRBV4-3 and TRBJ2-7; possible D gene TRBD2, 7 bases. V lost 1 base and J 6 bases, leaving 16 bases between the germline ends. Germline V gives CDR1 LGHNA, CDR2 YSLEER. There are 15 residues in the CDR3. In DNA form, the CDR3 reads TGCGCCAGCAGCCAAGCTTTCGGGGGGCTAGCCGAGCAGTACTTC. This gives the protein CASSQAFGGLAEQYF.

The table lists this clonotype with a few counts. V and J are TRBV12-3 or TRBV12-4 and TRBJ2-7; 8 bases fit TRBD1. V trimming: 7 bases; J trimming: 3 bases; junction bases outside the gene matches: 14. The CDR3 contains 16 residues. CDR3 nucleotides: TGTGCCAGCACGGCGGCCGCCGGGACAGGAGTCTACGAGCAGTACTTC. The encoded protein is CASTAAAGTGVYEQYF.

J is TRBJ2-4 and V is TRBV29-1; 14 bases are a match to TRBD2. The CDR3 is made up of 17 amino acids. In germline, CDR1 is SQVTM, CDR2 ANQGSEA. V dropped 2 bases and J dropped 6; count of bases not matched to a gene: 9. In DNA, the CDR3 is TGCAGCGTTGAAAACGGGACTAGCGGGAGTGGCGCAAACATTCAGTACTTC. This codes for CSVENGTSGSGANIQYF.

For this clonotype: A read error is possible here, since a much larger clone lies one base away. J is TRBJ1-2 and V is TRBV4-1; D gene unclear. CDR1 is MGHRA, CDR2 YSYEKL, per germline. The CDR3 extends over 15 amino acids. The CDR3 nucleotides read TGCGCCAGCAGCCAAGTGCCGGTTACTAACTATGGCTACGCCTTC. Amino acids: CASSQVPVTNYGYAF.

This clonotype was recorded a few times. This rearrangement joins TRBV30 to TRBJ1-1; D is undetermined. In germline, CDR1 is GTSNPN, CDR2 SVGIG (reference sequence). CDR3 length: 13 amino acids. V lost 2 bases, J lost 1 base, and 8 bases lay in between. The CDR3 protein is CAWSRQQNTEAFF. The CDR3 DNA is TGTGCCTGGAGTCGCCAGCAGAACACTGAAGCTTTCTTT.

The chain couples TRBV24-1 to TRBJ2-2; TRBD1 is a possible D gene (5 bases). The CDR3 consists of 15 residues. Germline V gene sequence: CDR1 KGHDR, CDR2 SFDVKD. Trimming removed 2 bases at V and 1 base at J, with 7 bases between. For the CDR3, the DNA is TGTGCCACCAGTGATTACGGACAGAACACCGGGGAGCTGTTTTTT. Translating gives CATSDYGQNTGELFF.

This clonotype occurred many times. The genes are TRBV6-4 and TRBJ2-5; 9 bases are shared with TRBD1. V dropped 4 bases and J dropped 1; count of bases not matched to a gene: 4. The CDR3 sequence is 15 residues long. The germline V gene encodes CDR1 MRHNA and CDR2 SNTAGT. The CDR3: CASSATGGGQETQYF. Here the CDR3 DNA reads TGTGCCAGCAGTGCTACAGGGGGCGGCCAAGAGACCCAGTACTTC.

There are a few counts of this clonotype. This chain joins TRBV29-1 and TRBJ1-1; D is uncertain. Germline V gene sequence: CDR1 SQVTM, CDR2 ANQGSEA. The CDR3 consists of 15 residues. The ends were cut back, 6 bases at V and 4 bases at J, with 21 bases in the middle. CDR3 region: CSVVFMGSIGTEAFF. The CDR3 DNA is TGCAGCGTGGTATTCATGGGATCCATAGGCACTGAAGCTTTCTTT. Looking up the rest from reference TRBV29-1 and TRBJ1-1 gives the full variable domain: SAVISQKPSRDICQRGTSLTIQCQVDSQVTMMFWYRQQPGQSLTLIATANQGSEATYESGFVIDKFPISRPNLTFSTLTVSNMSPEDSSIYLCSVVFMGSIGTEAFFGQGTRLTVV.

This chain links TRBV29-1 with TRBJ1-1; D is undetermined. Germline V gives CDR1 SQVTM, CDR2 ANQGSEA. V lost 1 base and J lost 0, with 6 bases in between. The CDR3 has 13 amino acids. The chain's CDR3 is CSVEGSMNTEAFF. DNA for the CDR3: TGCAGCGTTGAAGGCTCGATGAACACTGAAGCTTTCTTT.

This clonotype was seen more than once but under ten times. The chain links TRBV4-3 to TRBJ2-5, with TRBD2 identical over 8 bases. Germline CDR1 reads LGHNA; CDR2 reads YSLEER. J gave up 4 bases and V 4 bases, and 5 bases lay outside the gene matches. The CDR3 is 14 amino acids. CDR3 nucleotide sequence: TGCGCCAGCAGCCGTGAGCGGGAGAGAGAGACCCAGTACTTC. Its protein product is CASSRERERETQYF.

This clonotype was recorded a few times. The chain links TRBV28 to TRBJ1-5; D remains ambiguous. Germline V lookup: CDR1 MDHEN, CDR2 SYDVKM. The CDR3 totals 12 residues. Deletions cut 2 bases from V and 9 bases from J, with 8 bases between. This chain's CDR3 is CASSLRVGPQHF. CDR3 DNA sequence: TGTGCCAGCAGTTTAAGGGTTGGGCCCCAGCATTTT.

This clonotype was observed a handful of times. The chain recombines TRBV20-1 with TRBJ2-7, with 8 bases lining up with TRBD2. The trim removed 4 bases at V and 2 bases at J, leaving 7 bases unmatched. This CDR3 comprises 14 residues. Germline CDR1 DFQATT, CDR2 SNEGSKA (reference sequence). The CDR3 sequence: CSATPSGYTYEQYF. CDR3 DNA sequence: TGCAGTGCTACCCCTAGCGGGTACACCTACGAGCAGTACTTC.

This clonotype has just a few counts. The rearrangement uses TRBV11-2 and TRBJ2-5; no definite D call. This CDR3 is built from 15 residues. The V end lost 5 bases, the J end lost 5 bases, and 18 bases lay between the germline ends. The germline CDR1 and CDR2 sequences are SGHAT and FQNNGV. In nucleotides, the CDR3 is TGTGCCAGCAGCGAAGAAGGACGAACTTGGGAGACCCAGTACTTC. It encodes CASSEEGRTWETQYF. The full variable domain, completed using reference TRBV11-2 and TRBJ2-5, is EAGVAQSPRYKIIEKRQSVAFWCNPISGHATLYWYQQILGQGPKLLIQFQNNGVVDDSQLPKDRFSAERLKGVDSTLKIQPAKLEDSAVYLCASSEEGRTWETQYFGPGTRLLVL.

In its sample, this clonotype was seen a few times. CDR3 amino acids: CASSFLGQQHF. The CDR3 DNA sequence: TGTGCCAGCAGTTTTCTGGGACAGCAGCATTTT. V usage is TRBV12-3 or TRBV12-4 and J usage is TRBJ1-5, with TRBD1 matching over 7 bases. CDR3 length: 11 amino acids. The junction had 3 bases not matched to a gene; V was cut back by 3 bases and J by 13 bases.

In this sample, this clonotype turned up a few times. The chain employs TRBV24-1 and TRBJ2-6; D is perhaps TRBD1 (6 bases). Germline V gene data show CDR1 as KGHDR and CDR2 as SFDVKD. The V end lost 3 bases, the J end lost 2 bases, and 10 bases lay between the germline ends. The CDR3 is made up of 16 amino acids. CDR3 nucleotides: TGTGCCACCAGTGATCGGCAGGGGACTGGGGCCAACGTCCTGACTTTC. Its protein product is CATSDRQGTGANVLTF.

In its sample, this clonotype was seen a few times. The gene calls are TRBV10-3 and TRBJ1-2; possibly TRBD1 for D (6 bases). The V end was cut by 6 bases, the J end by 3 bases, with 14 bases between. The CDR3 spans 14 residues. The germline V gene encodes CDR1 ENHRY and CDR2 SYGVKD. CDR3 sequence (DNA): TGTGCCATCAGGCAACAAGGGGGGGACTATGGCTACACCTTC. Its translation is CAIRQQGGDYGYTF.

This clonotype was observed at least ten times. The chain joins TRBV5-1 to TRBJ2-7; 10 positions match TRBD2. The ends lost 4 bases at V and 7 bases at J; junction bases unmatched: 14. Germline V gene lookup returns CDR1 SGHRS and CDR2 YFSETQ. The CDR3 is made up of 16 amino acids. CDR3: CASSPGLADLVGEQYF. CDR3 nucleotides: TGCGCCAGCAGCCCTGGACTAGCGGACCTCGTTGGGGAGCAGTACTTC.

The gene calls are TRBV6-5 and TRBJ2-1; D possibly matches TRBD1 or TRBD2 (5 bases each). Germline V lookup: CDR1 MNHEY, CDR2 SVGAGI. V was shortened by 0 bases and J by 14 bases, with 17 bases between the two germline ends. The CDR3 covers 14 residues. The DNA for the CDR3 is TGTGCCAGCAGTTACTCGATCTTGGGGACGGAAAAGTTCTTC. Amino acids: CASSYSILGTEKFF.

This clonotype was picked up a small number of times. The rearrangement links TRBV20-1 to TRBJ2-7; 10 nucleotides agree with TRBD2. Germline V gene data show CDR1 as DFQATT and CDR2 as SNEGSKA (reference sequence). This CDR3 contains 14 residues. The V and J ends lost 7 bases and 0 bases, in that order; junction bases with no gene match: 6. The CDR3 reads CSVRLAGYSYEQYF. The CDR3 DNA reads as TGCAGTGTTCGACTAGCGGGTTACTCCTACGAGCAGTACTTC.

V is TRBV10-3 and J is TRBJ1-6; D not resolved. Germline assignment: CDR1 ENHRY and CDR2 SYGVKD. V dropped 0 bases and J dropped 7 bases, with 4 bases sitting between them. The CDR3 is made up of 13 amino acids. For the CDR3, the DNA is TGTGCCATCAGTGAGTCGACAAATTCACCCCTCCACTTT. Translation: CAISESTNSPLHF.

This clonotype came up a few times. The chain joins TRBV9 to TRBJ2-1; 10 positions agree with TRBD2. CDR1 and CDR2 (germline): SGDLS, YYNGEE. The V gene end was trimmed by 1 base and the J gene end by 9 bases; junction bases not matched to a gene: 10. The CDR3 runs to 16 residues. CDR3 sequence: CASSVFSGRALGEQFF. CDR3 bases: TGTGCCAGCAGCGTATTCAGCGGGAGGGCCCTCGGTGAGCAGTTCTTC.